The rows below give T cell receptor beta chains drawn from one sample of a study of blood T cell repertoires in COVID-19. Produced via immunoSEQ multiplex PCR; TCRdb's table is partial and in-frame only. Of 90,000 to 150,000 clones in the sample, 65% to 90% are singletons; the top ten hold under 13%. The material sequenced was peripheral blood. Receptors originate from a man at least 80 years old with acute or convalescent COVID-19. CDR3s include the opening cysteine and the closing phenylalanine or tryptophan. Each record gives: V gene, J gene, D gene, clone size, CDR3 protein, CDR3 DNA. A D gene is named only where the DNA matches it firmly. Rows may omit the clone size; those that give it use once, few, many or a size class.

>TRBV11-2|TRBJ1-2|-|few
CASSRGGVGGYTF
TGTGCCAGCAGTCGGGGAGGGGTAGGTGGCTACACCTTC
>TRBV7-3|TRBJ1-1|-|-
CASSLQENTEAFF
TGTGCCAGCAGCTTGCAGGAGAACACTGAAGCTTTCTTT
>TRBV6-1|TRBJ1-5|-|-
CASSGTTSYGDQPQHF
TGTGCCAGCAGTGGGACTACTTCGTATGGGGATCAGCCCCAGCATTTT
>TRBV3-1/TRBV3-2|TRBJ1-1|-|-
CASSRPDTEAFF
TGTGCCAGCAGTCGCCCGGACACTGAAGCTTTCTTT
>TRBV10-3|TRBJ2-5|TRBD1|-
CAISPLGQWETQYF
TGTGCCATCAGCCCGTTGGGACAGTGGGAGACCCAGTACTTC
>TRBV9|TRBJ1-1|-|-
CASSGTWQGPNTEAFF
TGTGCCAGCAGCGGCACCTGGCAGGGCCCGAACACTGAAGCTTTCTTT
>TRBV6-5|TRBJ2-1|TRBD1|-
CASSLRQGPYNEQFF
TGTGCCAGCAGCTTAAGACAGGGGCCCTACAATGAGCAGTTCTTC
>TRBV12-5|TRBJ2-1|TRBD2|-
CASGSPAGGPGEQFF
TGTGCTAGTGGTTCCCCAGCGGGAGGGCCCGGTGAGCAGTTCTTC
>TRBV18|TRBJ1-5|-|-
CASSSWGRGNQPQHF
TGTGCCAGCTCATCCTGGGGGCGAGGCAATCAGCCCCAGCATTTT
>TRBV19|TRBJ1-3|TRBD1|once
CASSTVTGGSGNTIYF
TGTGCCAGTAGTACGGTGACAGGGGGATCCGGAAACACCATATATTTT
>TRBV2|TRBJ1-4|-|-
CASSYRDRTNEKLFF
TGTGCCAGCAGTTACAGGGATAGGACTAATGAAAAACTGTTTTTT